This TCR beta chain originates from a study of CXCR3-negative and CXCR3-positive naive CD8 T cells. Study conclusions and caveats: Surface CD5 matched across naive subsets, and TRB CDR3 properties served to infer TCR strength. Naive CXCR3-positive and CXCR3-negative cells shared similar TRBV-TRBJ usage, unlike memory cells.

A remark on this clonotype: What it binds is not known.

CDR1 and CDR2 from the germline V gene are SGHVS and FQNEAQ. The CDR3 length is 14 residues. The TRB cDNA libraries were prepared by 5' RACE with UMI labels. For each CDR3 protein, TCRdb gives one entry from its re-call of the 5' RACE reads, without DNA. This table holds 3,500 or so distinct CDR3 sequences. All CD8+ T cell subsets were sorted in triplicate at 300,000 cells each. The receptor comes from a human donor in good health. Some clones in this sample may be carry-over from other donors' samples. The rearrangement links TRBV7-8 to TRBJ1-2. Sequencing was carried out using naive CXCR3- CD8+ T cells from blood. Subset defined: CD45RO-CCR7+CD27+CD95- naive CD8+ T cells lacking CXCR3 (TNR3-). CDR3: CASSLDSANYGYTF. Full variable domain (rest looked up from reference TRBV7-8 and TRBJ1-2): GAGVSQSPRYKVAKRGQDVALRCDPISGHVSLFWYQQALGQGPEFLTYFQNEAQLDKSGLPSDRFFAERPEGSVSTLKIQRTQQEDSAVYLCASSLDSANYGYTFGSGTRLTVV.